These 15 T cell receptor beta chains came from one sample sequenced in a study of shared clonotypes between healthy human individuals. Using immunoSEQ multiplex PCR, the repertoire was profiled, and TCRdb retains in-frame clones only, with some absent. In the table there are over 1.4 million clones, roughly 96% of which are singletons. The sequencing input was naive CD4+ T cells sorted from blood. Subset reported: CD45RA+ positively selected. The receptors originated from a man aged 25 to 45 in good health.

V and J are TRBV6-5 and TRBJ2-7; tentatively, D is TRBD1 (6 bases). The CDR3 has 14 amino acids. Germline V gene lookup returns CDR1 MNHEY and CDR2 SVGAGI. V lost 6 bases, J lost 3 bases, and 15 bases lay in between. In DNA, the CDR3 is TGTGCCAGCAGCAAGACAGGAGTGGTCTACGAGCAGTACTTC. This gives the protein CASSKTGVVYEQYF.

The rearrangement links TRBV7-2 to TRBJ1-2; D is possibly TRBD1 (5 bases). This CDR3 has 14 residues. Germline-derived CDR1 and CDR2 are SGHTA and FQGNSA. V was shortened by 5 bases and J by 4 bases, with 14 bases between the two germline ends. The CDR3 region has the DNA TGTGCCAGCAGCCCGAGTCGGGGGAGCTATGGCTACACCTTC. It codes for CASSPSRGSYGYTF.

The gene calls are TRBV18 and TRBJ2-1, with 8 positions matching TRBD2. This CDR3 comprises 16 residues. Unmatched junction bases numbered 22, after V lost 6 bases and J lost 15 bases. Germline-derived CDR1 and CDR2 are KGHSH and LQKENI. In DNA form, the CDR3 reads TGTGCCAGCTCTTTGGGAGGCAGCGGGAGTACGACCGTGGGGTTCTTC. Translated, it gives CASSLGGSGSTTVGFF.

The CDR3 loop is CASSIAGGRFGSGANVLTF. The CDR3 region has the DNA TGTGCCAGCAGTATAGCGGGAGGGCGGTTTGGCTCTGGGGCCAACGTCCTGACTTTC. The chain recombines TRBV27 with TRBJ2-6; TRBD2 aligns across 11 bases. Trimming removed 5 bases from V and 0 bases from J; junction bases left unmatched: 9. The V gene's germline CDR1 is MNHEY and CDR2 SMNVEV (reference sequence). The CDR3 is 19 amino acids.

The gene calls are TRBV4-2 and TRBJ1-5; 8 bases agree with TRBD1. This CDR3 has 16 residues. Germline CDR1 reads LGHNA; CDR2 reads YNFKEQ. The V gene end was trimmed by 0 bases and the J gene end by 4 bases; junction bases not matched to a gene: 5. CDR3 region: CASSQDQDRENQPQHF. For the CDR3, the DNA is TGTGCCAGCAGCCAAGATCAGGACAGGGAAAATCAGCCCCAGCATTTT.

The gene calls are TRBV5-1 and TRBJ2-1, with 13 positions matching TRBD2. Germline V gene lookup returns CDR1 SGHRS and CDR2 YFSETQ. The ends lost 0 bases at V and 9 bases at J; junction bases unmatched: 9. The length of the CDR3 is 17 residues. CDR3 residues: CASSLEVLAGGVGEQFF. The CDR3 nucleotides read TGCGCCAGCAGCTTGGAGGTACTAGCGGGAGGGGTGGGTGAGCAGTTCTTC.

The rearrangement links TRBV6-1 to TRBJ1-4, with D tentatively TRBD1 (5 bases). Looked up from germline, CDR1 is MNHNS and CDR2 is SASEGT. The CDR3 extends over 12 amino acids. Trimming took 2 bases from V and 13 from J, leaving 11 bases between them. Here the CDR3 DNA reads TGTGCCAGCAGTGAAAGGGGTCGCGGACTGTTTTTT. The encoded protein is CASSERGRGLFF.

The rearrangement joins TRBV18 to TRBJ2-3; the D is unclear. The CDR3 loop spans 12 amino acids. The V gene lost 4 bases and the J gene lost 5 bases, with 7 bases spanning the gap. CDR1 is KGHSH, CDR2 LQKENI, per germline. As DNA, the CDR3 is TGTGCCAGCTCACGGGATGGAGATACGCAGTATTTT. This translates into CASSRDGDTQYF. Looking up the rest from reference TRBV18 and TRBJ2-3 gives the full variable domain: NAGVMQNPRHLVRRRGQEARLRCSPMKGHSHVYWYRQLPEEGLKFMVYLQKENIIDESGMPKERFSAEFPKEGPSILRIQQVVRGDSAAYFCASSRDGDTQYFGPGTRLTVL.

This chain links TRBV5-6 with TRBJ2-7; TRBD1 or TRBD2 may be the D gene (5 bases each). The germline V gene has CDR1 SGHDT and CDR2 YYEEEE. Trimming removed 4 bases at V and 1 base at J, with 12 bases between. This CDR3 has 14 amino acids. The CDR3 DNA reads TGTGCCAGCAGCCAGGGACCGGGGTCCTACGAGCAGTACTTC. It yields the protein CASSQGPGSYEQYF.

The chain carries TRBV15 and TRBJ2-5; TRBD1 might be the D (5 bases). The germline V gene has CDR1 LNHNV and CDR2 YYDKDF (reference sequence). The germline V and J ends were trimmed by 1 base and 5 bases, with 20 bases remaining between them. The CDR3 is 17 residues long. DNA of the CDR3: TGTGCCACCAGCAGAGGATCGGTAGGGCAGGACACGGAGACCCAGTACTTC. This translates into CATSRGSVGQDTETQYF.

The genes are TRBV7-2 and TRBJ2-1; TRBD2 matches at 12 bases. Per the germline V gene, CDR1 is SGHTA and CDR2 is FQGNSA. V shed 5 bases, J shed 6 bases, and the junction held 5 bases outside the gene matches. The CDR3 sequence is 15 residues long. The CDR3 loop reads CASSATSGSRNEQFF. The CDR3, as DNA: TGTGCCAGCAGCGCGACTAGCGGGAGTCGCAATGAGCAGTTCTTC.

Worth noting for this clone: Other DNA sequences in the sample encode the same CDR3. V is TRBV5-1 and J is TRBJ2-3; no firm D call. This CDR3 comprises 14 residues. The V gene lost 0 bases and the J gene lost 1 base, with 6 bases spanning the gap. The V gene's germline CDR1 is SGHRS and CDR2 YFSETQ. The CDR3 nucleotides are TGCGCCAGCAGCTTGGCCCCGGGCACAGATACGCAGTATTTT. This codes for CASSLAPGTDTQYF.

In DNA, the CDR3 is TGTGCCAGTAGTCAGTCCTACAATGAGCAGTTCTTC. Translated: CASSQSYNEQFF. J is TRBJ2-1 and V is TRBV19; D unresolved. Germline CDR1 reads LNHDA; CDR2 reads SQIVND (reference sequence). This CDR3 contains 12 residues. V was cut by 5 bases and J by 1 base, with 3 bases left in between.

This clone appeared once. V usage is TRBV28 and J usage is TRBJ2-7, with 7 nucleotides matching TRBD2. The V segment lost 6 bases and the J segment 1 base; nucleotides outside the gene matches: 12. The CDR3 is 16 residues long. Germline-derived CDR1 and CDR2 are MDHEN and SYDVKM. The CDR3 region is CASSRERAGVSYEQYF. CDR3 DNA sequence: TGTGCCAGCAGCAGGGAAAGGGCGGGAGTTTCCTACGAGCAGTACTTC.

J is TRBJ2-1 and V is TRBV5-5; maybe TRBD1 (5 bases). Looked up from germline, CDR1 is SGHKS and CDR2 is YYEKEE (reference sequence). Trimming removed 0 bases from V and 3 bases from J, with 13 bases in between. The CDR3 extends over 16 amino acids. CDR3 bases: TGTGCCAGCAGCTTGGAACACAGGACCTACTACAATGAGCAGTTCTTC. Its translation: CASSLEHRTYYNEQFF.